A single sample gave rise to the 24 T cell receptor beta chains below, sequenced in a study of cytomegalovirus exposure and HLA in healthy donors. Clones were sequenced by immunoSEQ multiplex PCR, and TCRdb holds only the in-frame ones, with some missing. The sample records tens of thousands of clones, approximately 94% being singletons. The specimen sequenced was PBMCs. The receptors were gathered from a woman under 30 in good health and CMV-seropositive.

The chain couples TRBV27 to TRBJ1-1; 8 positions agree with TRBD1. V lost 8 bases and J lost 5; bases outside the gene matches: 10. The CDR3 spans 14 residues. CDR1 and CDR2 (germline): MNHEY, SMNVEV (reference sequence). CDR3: CASYPRTGWTEAFF. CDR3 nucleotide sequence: TGTGCCAGCTACCCACGGACAGGGTGGACTGAAGCTTTCTTT.

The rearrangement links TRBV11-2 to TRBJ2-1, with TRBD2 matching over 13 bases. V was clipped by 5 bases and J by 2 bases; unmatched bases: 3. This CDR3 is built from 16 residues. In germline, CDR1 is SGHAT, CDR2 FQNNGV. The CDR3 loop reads CASSPGLAGAYNEQFF. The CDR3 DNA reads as TGTGCCAGCAGCCCTGGACTAGCGGGGGCCTACAATGAGCAGTTCTTC.

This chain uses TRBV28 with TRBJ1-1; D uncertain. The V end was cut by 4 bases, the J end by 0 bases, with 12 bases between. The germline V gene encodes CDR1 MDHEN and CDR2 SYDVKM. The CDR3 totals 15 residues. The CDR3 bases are TGTGCCAGCAGTTCCCCGCACCAGATGAACACTGAAGCTTTCTTT. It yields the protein CASSSPHQMNTEAFF. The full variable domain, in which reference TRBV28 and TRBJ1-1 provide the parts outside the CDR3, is DVKVTQSSRYLVKRTGEKVFLECVQDMDHENMFWYRQDPGLGLRLIYFSYDVKMKEKGDIPEGYSVSREKKERFSLILESASTNQTSMYLCASSSPHQMNTEAFFGQGTRLTVV.

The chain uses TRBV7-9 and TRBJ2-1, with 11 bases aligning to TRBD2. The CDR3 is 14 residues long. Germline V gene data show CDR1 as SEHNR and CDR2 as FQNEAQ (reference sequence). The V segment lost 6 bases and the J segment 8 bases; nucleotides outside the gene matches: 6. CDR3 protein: CASSRLAGRYEQFF. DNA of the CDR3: TGTGCCAGCAGTCGACTAGCGGGACGCTATGAGCAGTTCTTC.

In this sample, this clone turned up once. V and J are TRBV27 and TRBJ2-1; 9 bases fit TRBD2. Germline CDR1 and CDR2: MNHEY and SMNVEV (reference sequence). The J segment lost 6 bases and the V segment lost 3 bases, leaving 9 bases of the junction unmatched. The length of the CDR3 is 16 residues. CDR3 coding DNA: TGTGCCAGCAGTTTCTTAGGCGGGGGGGCCCTCAATGAGCAGTTCTTC. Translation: CASSFLGGGALNEQFF.

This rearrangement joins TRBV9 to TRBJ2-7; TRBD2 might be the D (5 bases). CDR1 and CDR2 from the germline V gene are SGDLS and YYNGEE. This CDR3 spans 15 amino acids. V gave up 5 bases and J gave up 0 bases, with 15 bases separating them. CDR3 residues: CASRTEAVRSYEQYF. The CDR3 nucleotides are TGTGCCAGCAGGACGGAGGCGGTCCGCTCCTACGAGCAGTACTTC. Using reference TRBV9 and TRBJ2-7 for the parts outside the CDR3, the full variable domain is DSGVTQTPKHLITATGQRVTLRCSPRSGDLSVYWYQQSLDQGLQFLIQYYNGEERAKGNILERFSAQQFPDLHSELNLSSLELGDSALYFCASRTEAVRSYEQYFGPGTRLTVT.

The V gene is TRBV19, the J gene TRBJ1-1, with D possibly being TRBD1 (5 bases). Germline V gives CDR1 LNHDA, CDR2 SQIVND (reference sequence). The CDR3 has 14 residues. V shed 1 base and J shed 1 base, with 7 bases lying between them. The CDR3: CASSIGGANTEAFF. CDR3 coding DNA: TGTGCCAGTAGTATAGGGGGCGCGAACACTGAAGCTTTCTTT.

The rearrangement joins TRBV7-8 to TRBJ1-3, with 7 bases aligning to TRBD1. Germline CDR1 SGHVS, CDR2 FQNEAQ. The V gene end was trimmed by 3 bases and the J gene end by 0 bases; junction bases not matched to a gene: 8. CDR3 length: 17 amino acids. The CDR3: CASSFHTGADSGNTIYF. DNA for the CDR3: TGTGCCAGCAGCTTCCACACAGGGGCGGACTCTGGAAACACCATATATTTT.

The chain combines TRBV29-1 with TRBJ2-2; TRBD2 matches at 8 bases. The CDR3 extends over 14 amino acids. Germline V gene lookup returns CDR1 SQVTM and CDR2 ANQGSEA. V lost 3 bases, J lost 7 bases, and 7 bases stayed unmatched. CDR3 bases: TGCAGCGTTGACAGCGGGGGCATCAGCGGGGAGCTGTTTTTT. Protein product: CSVDSGGISGELFF.

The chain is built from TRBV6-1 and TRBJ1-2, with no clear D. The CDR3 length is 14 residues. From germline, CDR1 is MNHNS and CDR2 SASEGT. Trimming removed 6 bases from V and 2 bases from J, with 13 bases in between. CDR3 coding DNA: TGTGCCAGCAGACCCGGGATGTTGAACTATGGCTACACCTTC. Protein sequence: CASRPGMLNYGYTF.

Here the CDR3 reads CSVEVWNTEAFF. CDR3 nucleotides: TGCAGCGTTGAAGTATGGAACACTGAAGCTTTCTTT. The V and J genes are TRBV29-1 and TRBJ1-1; no clear D gene. V was cut by 1 base and J by 1 base, with 4 bases left in between. From germline, CDR1 is SQVTM and CDR2 ANQGSEA. This CDR3 is 12 amino acids long.

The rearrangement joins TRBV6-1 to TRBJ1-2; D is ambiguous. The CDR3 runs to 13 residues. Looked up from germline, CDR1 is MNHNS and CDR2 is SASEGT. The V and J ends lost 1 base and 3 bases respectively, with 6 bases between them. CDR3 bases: TGTGCCAGCAGTGAAGGAGTCTACTATGGCTACACCTTC. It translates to CASSEGVYYGYTF.

CDR3 sequence (DNA): TGTGCCAGCAGCAAAAGACAGGGGAACACTGAAGCTTTCTTT. It yields the protein CASSKRQGNTEAFF. The chain employs TRBV5-5 and TRBJ1-1; 7 nucleotides align to TRBD1. V trimming: 4 bases; J trimming: 1 base; junction bases outside the gene matches: 4. CDR3 size: 14 residues. Germline lookup yields CDR1 SGHKS and CDR2 YYEKEE (reference sequence).

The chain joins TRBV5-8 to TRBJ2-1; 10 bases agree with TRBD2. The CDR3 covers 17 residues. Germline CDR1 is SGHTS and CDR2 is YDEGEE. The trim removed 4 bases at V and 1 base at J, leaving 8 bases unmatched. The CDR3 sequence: CASSGEGLAASYNEQFF. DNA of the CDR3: TGTGCCAGCAGCGGTGAAGGACTAGCGGCTTCCTACAATGAGCAGTTCTTC.

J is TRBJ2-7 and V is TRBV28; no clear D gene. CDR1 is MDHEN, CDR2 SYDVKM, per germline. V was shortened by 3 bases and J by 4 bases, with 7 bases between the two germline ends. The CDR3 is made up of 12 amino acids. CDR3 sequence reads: CASSLSTYEQYF. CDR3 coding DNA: TGTGCCAGCAGTTTGAGTACGTACGAGCAGTACTTC.

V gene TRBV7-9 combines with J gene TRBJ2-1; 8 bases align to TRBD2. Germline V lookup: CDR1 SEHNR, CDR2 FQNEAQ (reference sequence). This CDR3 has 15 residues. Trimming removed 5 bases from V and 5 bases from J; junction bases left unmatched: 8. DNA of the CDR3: TGTGCCAGCAGCACGCTAGCGGGCAAGGACAATGAGCAGTTCTTC. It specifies CASSTLAGKDNEQFF.

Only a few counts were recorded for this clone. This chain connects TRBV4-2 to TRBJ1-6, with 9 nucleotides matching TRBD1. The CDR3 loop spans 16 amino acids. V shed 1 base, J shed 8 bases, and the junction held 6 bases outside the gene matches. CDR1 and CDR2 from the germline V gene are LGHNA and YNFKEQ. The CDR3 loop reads CASSQGTGTGHSPLHF. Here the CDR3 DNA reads TGTGCCAGCAGCCAAGGGACCGGGACAGGGCATTCACCCCTCCACTTT.

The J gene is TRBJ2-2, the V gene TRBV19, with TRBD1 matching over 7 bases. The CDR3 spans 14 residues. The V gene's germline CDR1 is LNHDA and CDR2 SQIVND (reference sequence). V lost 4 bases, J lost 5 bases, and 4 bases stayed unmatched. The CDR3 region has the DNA TGTGCCAGTAGTAACAGGGGTGGGACCGGGGAGCTGTTTTTT. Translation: CASSNRGGTGELFF.

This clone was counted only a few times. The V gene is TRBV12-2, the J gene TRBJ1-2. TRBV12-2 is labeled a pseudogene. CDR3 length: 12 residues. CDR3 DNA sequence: TGTGCAAGAGCGGCGGGGGAAGATGGCTACACCTTC. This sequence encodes CARAAGEDGYTF.

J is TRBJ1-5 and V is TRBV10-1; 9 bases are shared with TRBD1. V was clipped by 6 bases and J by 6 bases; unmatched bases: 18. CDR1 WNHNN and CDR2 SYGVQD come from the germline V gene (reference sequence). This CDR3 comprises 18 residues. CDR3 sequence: CASRTMRYRGPPSQPQHF. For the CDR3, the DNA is TGCGCCAGCAGAACCATGAGATACAGGGGGCCCCCGAGTCAGCCCCAGCATTTT.

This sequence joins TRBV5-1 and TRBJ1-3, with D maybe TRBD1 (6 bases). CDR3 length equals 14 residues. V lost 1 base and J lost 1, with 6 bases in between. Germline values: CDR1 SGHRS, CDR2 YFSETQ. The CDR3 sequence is CASSLTGSGNTIYF. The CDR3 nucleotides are TGCGCCAGCAGCTTGACAGGGTCTGGAAACACCATATATTTT.

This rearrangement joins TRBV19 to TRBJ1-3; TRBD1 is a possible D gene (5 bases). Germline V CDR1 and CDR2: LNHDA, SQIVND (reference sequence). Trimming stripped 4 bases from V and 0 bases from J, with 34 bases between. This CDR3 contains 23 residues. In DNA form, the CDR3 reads TGTGCCAGTAGTAGCCAGAGGCTAAGGGGTAACATGCTTCCTCAAAGCTCTGGAAACACCATATATTTT. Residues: CASSSQRLRGNMLPQSSGNTIYF.

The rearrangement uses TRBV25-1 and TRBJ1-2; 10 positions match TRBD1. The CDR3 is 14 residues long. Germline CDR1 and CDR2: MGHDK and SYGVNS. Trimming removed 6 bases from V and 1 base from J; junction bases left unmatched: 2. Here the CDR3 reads CASRGQGRNYGYTF. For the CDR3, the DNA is TGTGCCAGCAGGGGACAGGGGCGTAACTATGGCTACACCTTC.

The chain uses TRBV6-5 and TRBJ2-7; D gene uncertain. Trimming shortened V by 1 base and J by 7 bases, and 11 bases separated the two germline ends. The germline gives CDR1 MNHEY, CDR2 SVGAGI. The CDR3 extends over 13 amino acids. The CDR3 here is CASSYYGPPEQYF. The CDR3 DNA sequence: TGTGCCAGCAGTTACTATGGGCCGCCTGAGCAGTACTTC.